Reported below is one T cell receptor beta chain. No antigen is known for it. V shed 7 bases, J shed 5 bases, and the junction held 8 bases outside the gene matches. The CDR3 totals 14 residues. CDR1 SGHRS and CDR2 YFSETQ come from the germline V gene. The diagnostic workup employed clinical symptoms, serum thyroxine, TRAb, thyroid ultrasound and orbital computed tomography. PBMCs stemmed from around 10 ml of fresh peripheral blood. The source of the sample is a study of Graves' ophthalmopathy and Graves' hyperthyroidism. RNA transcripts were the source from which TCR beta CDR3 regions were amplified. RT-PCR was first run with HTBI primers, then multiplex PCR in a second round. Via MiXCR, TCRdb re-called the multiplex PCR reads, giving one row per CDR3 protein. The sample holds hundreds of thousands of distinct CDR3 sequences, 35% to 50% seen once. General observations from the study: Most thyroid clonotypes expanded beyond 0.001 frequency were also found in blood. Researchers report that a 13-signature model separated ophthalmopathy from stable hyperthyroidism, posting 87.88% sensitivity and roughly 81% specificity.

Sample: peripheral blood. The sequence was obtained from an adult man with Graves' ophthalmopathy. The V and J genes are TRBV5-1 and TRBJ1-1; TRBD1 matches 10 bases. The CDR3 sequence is CASGMDRGGTEAFF. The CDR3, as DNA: TGCGCCAGCGGCATGGACAGGGGGGGGACTGAAGCTTTCTTT.